This T cell receptor (beta chain) appears in the sequencing data of a study of prognosis after radiotherapy for stage I lung cancer. The authors drew around 5.9 milliliters of peripheral blood at each of two time points. This clonotype was counted many times. Using two-round multiplex PCR, the authors amplified TCR beta CDR3 from genomic DNA. Primers specific to each TRBV and TRBJ gene drove first-round PCR. MiXCR, run by TCRdb on the multiplex PCR reads, gives a single entry per CDR3 protein. The sample records 25,000 to 35,000 distinct CDR3 sequences, about 30% being singletons. The CDR3 length is 18 residues. The ends lost 3 bases at V and 0 bases at J; junction bases unmatched: 6. Germline loops: CDR1 KGHDR, CDR2 SFDVKD.

This receptor was taken from a donor over 45 with non-small cell lung cancer. Sequencing was performed on PBMCs, taken before or after stereotactic body radiation therapy (not recorded which). This rearrangement joins TRBV24-1 to TRBJ2-2, with 10 bases fitting TRBD2. The CDR3 is CATSDLGLAETNTGELFF. The CDR3 DNA reads TGTGCCACCAGTGATCTCGGACTAGCGGAGACGAACACCGGGGAGCTGTTTTTT.